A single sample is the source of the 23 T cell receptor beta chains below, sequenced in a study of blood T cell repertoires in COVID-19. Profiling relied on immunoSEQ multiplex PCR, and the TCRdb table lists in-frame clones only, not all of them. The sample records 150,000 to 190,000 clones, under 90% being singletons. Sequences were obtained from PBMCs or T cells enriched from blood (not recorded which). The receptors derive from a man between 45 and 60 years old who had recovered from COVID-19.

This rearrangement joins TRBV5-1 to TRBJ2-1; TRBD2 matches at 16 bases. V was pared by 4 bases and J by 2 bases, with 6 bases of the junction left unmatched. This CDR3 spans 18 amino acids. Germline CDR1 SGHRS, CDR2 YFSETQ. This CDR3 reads CASSPGLAGGPPYNEQFF. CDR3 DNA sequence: TGCGCCAGCAGCCCGGGACTAGCGGGGGGGCCCCCCTACAATGAGCAGTTCTTC.

The CDR3 here is CASSLSAEVEKLFF. CDR3 sequence (DNA): TGCGCCAGCAGCTTGAGCGCTGAAGTCGAAAAACTGTTTTTT. The rearrangement links TRBV5-1 to TRBJ1-4; no definite D call. This CDR3 region has 14 residues. Germline V gene lookup returns CDR1 SGHRS and CDR2 YFSETQ. Trimming pared 1 base from V and 8 bases from J, leaving 12 bases between.

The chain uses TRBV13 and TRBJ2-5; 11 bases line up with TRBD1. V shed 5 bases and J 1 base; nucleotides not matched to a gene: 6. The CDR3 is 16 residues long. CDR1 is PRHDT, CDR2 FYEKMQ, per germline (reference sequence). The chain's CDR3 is CASSPRGTGGQETQYF. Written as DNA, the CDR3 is TGTGCCAGCAGCCCCCGAGGGACAGGGGGCCAAGAGACCCAGTACTTC.

The CDR3 loop is CASSNRLAGTSTDTQYF. CDR3 sequence (DNA): TGTGCCAGCAGTAACAGACTAGCGGGGACCAGCACAGATACGCAGTATTTT. V gene TRBV6-2 or TRBV6-3 combines with J gene TRBJ2-3; TRBD2 matches at 11 bases. After removal of 5 bases from V and 0 bases from J, the junction contained 7 bases not matched to a gene. Germline V lookup: CDR1 MNHEY, CDR2 SVGEGT. This CDR3 is built from 17 residues.

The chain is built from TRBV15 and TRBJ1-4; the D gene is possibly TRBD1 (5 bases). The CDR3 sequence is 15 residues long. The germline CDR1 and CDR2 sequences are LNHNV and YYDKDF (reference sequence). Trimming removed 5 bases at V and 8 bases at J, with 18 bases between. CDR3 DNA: TGTGCCACCAGCGAGAGAGCAGGGCTCGGGGAAAAACTGTTTTTT. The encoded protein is CATSERAGLGEKLFF.

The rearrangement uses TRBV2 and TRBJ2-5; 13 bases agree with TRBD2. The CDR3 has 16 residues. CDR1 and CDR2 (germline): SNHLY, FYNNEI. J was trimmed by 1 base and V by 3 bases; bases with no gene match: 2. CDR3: CASSDGTSGAQETQYF. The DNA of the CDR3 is TGTGCCAGCAGTGACGGGACTAGCGGGGCCCAAGAGACCCAGTACTTC.

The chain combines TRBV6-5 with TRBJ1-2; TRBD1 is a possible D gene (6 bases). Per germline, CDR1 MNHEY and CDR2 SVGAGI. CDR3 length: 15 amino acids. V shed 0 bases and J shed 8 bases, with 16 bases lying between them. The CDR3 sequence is CASSYSSRGAQGYTF. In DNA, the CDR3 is TGTGCCAGCAGTTACTCGTCTCGGGGGGCGCAAGGCTACACCTTC.

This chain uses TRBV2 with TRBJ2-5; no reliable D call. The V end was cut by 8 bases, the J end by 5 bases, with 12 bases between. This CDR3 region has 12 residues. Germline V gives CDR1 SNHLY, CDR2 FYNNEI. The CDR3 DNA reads TGTGCCAGCGGTAAGATGGAGGAGACCCAGTACTTC. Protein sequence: CASGKMEETQYF.

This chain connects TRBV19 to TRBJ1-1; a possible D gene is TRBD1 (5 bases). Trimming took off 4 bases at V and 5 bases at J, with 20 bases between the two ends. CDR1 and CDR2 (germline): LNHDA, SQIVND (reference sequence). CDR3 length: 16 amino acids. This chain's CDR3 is CASSNQGTGEGTEAFF. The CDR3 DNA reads TGTGCCAGTAGTAACCAGGGAACCGGTGAAGGGACTGAAGCTTTCTTT.

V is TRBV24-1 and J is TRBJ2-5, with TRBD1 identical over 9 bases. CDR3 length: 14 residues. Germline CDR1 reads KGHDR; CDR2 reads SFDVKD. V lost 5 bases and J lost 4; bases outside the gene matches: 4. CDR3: CATSAGQGPETQYF. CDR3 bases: TGTGCCACCAGTGCGGGACAGGGCCCAGAGACCCAGTACTTC.

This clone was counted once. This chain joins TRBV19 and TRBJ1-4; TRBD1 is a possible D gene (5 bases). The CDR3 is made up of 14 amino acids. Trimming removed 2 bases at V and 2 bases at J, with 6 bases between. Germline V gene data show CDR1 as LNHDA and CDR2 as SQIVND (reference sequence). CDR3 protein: CASSIQGTNEKLFF. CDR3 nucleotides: TGTGCCAGTAGTATACAGGGTACTAATGAAAAACTGTTTTTT.

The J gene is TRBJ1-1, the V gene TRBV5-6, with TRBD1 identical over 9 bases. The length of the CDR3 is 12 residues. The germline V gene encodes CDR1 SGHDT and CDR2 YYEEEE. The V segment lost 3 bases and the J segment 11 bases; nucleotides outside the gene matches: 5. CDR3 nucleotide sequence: TGTGCCAGCAGCTGGGACAGGGAATCGGCTTTCTTT. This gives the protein CASSWDRESAFF.

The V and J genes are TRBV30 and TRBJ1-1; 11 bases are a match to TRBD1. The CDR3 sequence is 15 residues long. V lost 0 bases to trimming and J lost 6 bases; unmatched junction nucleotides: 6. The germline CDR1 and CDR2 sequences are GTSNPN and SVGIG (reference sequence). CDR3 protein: CAWSVRDRGIAEAFF. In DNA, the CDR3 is TGTGCCTGGAGTGTCCGGGACAGGGGGATTGCTGAAGCTTTCTTT.

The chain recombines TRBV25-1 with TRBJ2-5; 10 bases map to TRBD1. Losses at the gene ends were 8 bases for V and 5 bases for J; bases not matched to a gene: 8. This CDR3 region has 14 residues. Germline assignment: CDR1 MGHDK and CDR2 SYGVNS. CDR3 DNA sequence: TGTGCCAGCCTTGACAGGGGGCGTGGGGAGACCCAGTACTTC. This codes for CASLDRGRGETQYF. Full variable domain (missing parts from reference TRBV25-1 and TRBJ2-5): EADIYQTPRYLVIGTGKKITLECSQTMGHDKMYWYQQDPGMELHLIHYSYGVNSTEKGDLSSESTVSRIRTEHFPLTLESARPSHTSQYLCASLDRGRGETQYFGPGTRLLVL.

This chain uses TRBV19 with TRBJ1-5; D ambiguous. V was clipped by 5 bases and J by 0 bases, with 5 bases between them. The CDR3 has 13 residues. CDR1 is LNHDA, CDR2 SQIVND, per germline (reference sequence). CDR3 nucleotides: TGTGCCAGTAGTTATTCTAGCAATCAGCCCCAGCATTTT. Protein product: CASSYSSNQPQHF. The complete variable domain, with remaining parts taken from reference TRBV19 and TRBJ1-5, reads DGGITQSPKYLFRKEGQNVTLSCEQNLNHDAMYWYRQDPGQGLRLIYYSQIVNDFQKGDIAEGYSVSREKKESFPLTVTSAQKNPTAFYLCASSYSSNQPQHFGDGTRLSIL.

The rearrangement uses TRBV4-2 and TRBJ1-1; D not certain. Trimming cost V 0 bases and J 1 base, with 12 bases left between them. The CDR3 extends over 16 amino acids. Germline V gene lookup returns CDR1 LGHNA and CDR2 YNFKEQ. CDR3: CASSQESTRQNTEAFF. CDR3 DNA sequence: TGTGCCAGCAGCCAAGAGTCTACTAGACAGAACACTGAAGCTTTCTTT.

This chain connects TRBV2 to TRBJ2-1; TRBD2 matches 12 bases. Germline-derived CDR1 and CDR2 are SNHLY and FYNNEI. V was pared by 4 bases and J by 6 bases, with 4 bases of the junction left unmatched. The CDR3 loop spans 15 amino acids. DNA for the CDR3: TGTGCCAGCAGTGGTGCTAGCGGGGGGGGCAATGAGCAGTTCTTC. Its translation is CASSGASGGGNEQFF.

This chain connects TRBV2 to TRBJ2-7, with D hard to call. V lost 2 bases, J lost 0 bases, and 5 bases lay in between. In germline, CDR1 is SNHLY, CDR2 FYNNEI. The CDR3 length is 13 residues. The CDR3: CASSEHISYEQYF. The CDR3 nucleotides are TGTGCCAGCAGTGAACACATCTCCTACGAGCAGTACTTC.

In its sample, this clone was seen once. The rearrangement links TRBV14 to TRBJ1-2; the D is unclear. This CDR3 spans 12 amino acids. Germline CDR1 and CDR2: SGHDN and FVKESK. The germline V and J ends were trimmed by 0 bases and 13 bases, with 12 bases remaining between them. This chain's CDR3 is CASSQEIPIGTF. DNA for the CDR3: TGTGCCAGCAGCCAAGAAATCCCGATCGGCACCTTC.

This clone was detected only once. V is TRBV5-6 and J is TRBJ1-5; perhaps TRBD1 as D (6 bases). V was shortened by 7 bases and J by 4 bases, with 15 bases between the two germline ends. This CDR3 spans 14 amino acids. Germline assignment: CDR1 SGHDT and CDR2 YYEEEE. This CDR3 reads CASSLGQLNQPQHF. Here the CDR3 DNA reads TGTGCCAGCTCGTTAGGACAGCTGAATCAGCCCCAGCATTTT.

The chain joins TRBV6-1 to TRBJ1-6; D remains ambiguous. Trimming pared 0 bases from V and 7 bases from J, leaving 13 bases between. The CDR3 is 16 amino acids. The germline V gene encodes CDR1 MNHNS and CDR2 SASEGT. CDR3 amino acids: CASSEAKWVGNSPLHF. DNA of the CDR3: TGTGCCAGCAGTGAAGCGAAATGGGTGGGCAATTCACCCCTCCACTTT.

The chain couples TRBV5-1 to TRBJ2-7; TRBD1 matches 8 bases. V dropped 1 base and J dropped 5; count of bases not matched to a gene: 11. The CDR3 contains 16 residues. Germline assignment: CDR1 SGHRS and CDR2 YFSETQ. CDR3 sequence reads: CASSLSGQGAFNEQYF. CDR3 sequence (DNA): TGCGCCAGCAGCTTGTCGGGGCAGGGGGCGTTCAACGAGCAGTACTTC.

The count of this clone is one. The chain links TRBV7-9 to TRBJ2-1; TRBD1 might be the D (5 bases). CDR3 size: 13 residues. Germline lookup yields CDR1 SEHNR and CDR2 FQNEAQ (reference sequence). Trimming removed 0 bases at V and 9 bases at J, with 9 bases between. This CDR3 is CASSLATGSEQFF. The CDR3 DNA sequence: TGTGCCAGCAGCTTAGCTACAGGATCTGAGCAGTTCTTC. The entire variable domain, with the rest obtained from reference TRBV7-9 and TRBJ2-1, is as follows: DTGVSQNPRHKITKRGQNVTFRCDPISEHNRLYWYRQTLGQGPEFLTYFQNEAQLEKSRLLSDRFSAERPKGSFSTLEIQRTEQGDSAMYLCASSLATGSEQFFGPGTRLTVL.